These T cell receptor beta chains were read from a single sample in a study of cytomegalovirus exposure and HLA in healthy donors. The repertoire was sequenced with immunoSEQ multiplex PCR; TCRdb's copy has only in-frame clones and lacks some. The repertoire holds around 130,000 clones, with 65% to 80% as singletons. Material for sequencing was PBMCs. Receptors were obtained from a woman aged 40 to 50 in good health and CMV-seropositive. Both conserved end residues are part of each CDR3. Fields, in order: D gene, V gene, clone size, J gene, CDR3 DNA, CDR3 protein. The D gene is left open where the match is weak. Clone size, where shown, is once, few, many, or a class for clones that have expanded.

>TRBD2|TRBV7-6|NA|TRBJ2-5
TGTGCCAGCAGCACCGGTGGACTAGCGGGGGGAATGGCCCAGTACTTC
CASSTGGLAGGMAQYF
>TRBD1|TRBV28|NA|TRBJ1-2
TGTGCCAGCAGGGGGGACAGGGGGATGGGCTACACCTTC
CASRGDRGMGYTF
>NA|TRBV7-2|NA|TRBJ1-4
TGTGCCAGCAGCCCTCCGGCAGGAAAACTGTTTTTT
CASSPPAGKLFF
>NA|TRBV4-3|NA|TRBJ2-3
TGCGCCAGCAGCCGGGGAAGGGGGGGCCATGGGGATACGCAGTATTTT
CASSRGRGGHGDTQYF
>TRBD2|TRBV6-5|NA|TRBJ2-2
TGTGCCAGCAGACCCAGGGTGGGAGGGACCGGGGAGCTGTTTTTT
CASRPRVGGTGELFF
>TRBD1|TRBV19|once|TRBJ2-5
TGTGCCAGTAGTATTGGGACAGCCCAAGAGACCCAGTACTTC
CASSIGTAQETQYF
>NA|TRBV30|NA|TRBJ1-1
TGTGCCTGGAGTGTACGGGGTGGAAACACTGAAGCTTTCTTT
CAWSVRGGNTEAFF
>NA|TRBV5-8|NA|TRBJ1-5
TGTGCCAGCAGCTTGAGAGGCACAAGCAATCAGCCCCAGCATTTT
CASSLRGTSNQPQHF
>TRBD2|TRBV7-9|NA|TRBJ2-1
TGTGCCAGCAGCTTGGGCCTAGCGGGCGACAGCTCCTACAATGAGCAGTTCTTC
CASSLGLAGDSSYNEQFF
>NA|TRBV27|few|TRBJ2-3
TGTGCCAGCAGTTTTTCGGGGACAGATACGCAGTATTTT
CASSFSGTDTQYF
>TRBD1|TRBV6-5|NA|TRBJ1-2
TGTGCCAGCAGTTCCCAAGGCAGGGGGAGCTATGGCTACACCTTC
CASSSQGRGSYGYTF
>NA|TRBV30|NA|TRBJ1-1
TGTGCCTGGAGTTTGGGACACCTTGACACTGAAGCTTTCTTT
CAWSLGHLDTEAFF
>TRBD2|TRBV2|NA|TRBJ2-5
TGTGCCAGCAGGATGTGGCGGGGGACCCAAGAGACCCAGTACTTC
CASRMWRGTQETQYF
>NA|TRBV9|few|TRBJ1-5
TGTGCCAGCAGCGTAGTCCCAGGGGAGGGGCCCCAGCATTTT
CASSVVPGEGPQHF
>TRBD1|TRBV5-7|NA|TRBJ1-3
TGTGCCAGCAGCTTGGACCCGGGACAGGGAGCTGCTGGAAACACCATATATTTT
CASSLDPGQGAAGNTIYF
>NA|TRBV27|once|TRBJ2-1
TGTGCCAGCAGTTTAGCAGTGGGCGTCGGCTACAATGAGCAGTTCTTC
CASSLAVGVGYNEQFF
>TRBD1|TRBV28|NA|TRBJ1-2
TGTGCCAGCAGTTTAGGTTTAGGGACAGGGTTTGGCTACACCTTC
CASSLGLGTGFGYTF
>NA|TRBV7-6|NA|TRBJ2-1
TGTGCCAGCAGCTTGCCCGGGAGCTCCTACAATGAGCAGTTCTTC
CASSLPGSSYNEQFF
>TRBD2|TRBV9|few|TRBJ2-3
TGTGCCAGCAGCGTACGGAGTAGCGGGGGTCACACAGATACGCAGTATTTT
CASSVRSSGGHTDTQYF
>TRBD2|TRBV25-1|NA|TRBJ2-2
TGTGCCAGCCGCGGACTAGCGGGAGGCCTCGAGTGGACCGGGGAGCTGTTTTTT
CASRGLAGGLEWTGELFF
>NA|TRBV4-3|NA|TRBJ1-6
TGCGCCAGCAGCCAAGATCGTCCTTCACCCCTCCACTTT
CASSQDRPSPLHF
>TRBD2|TRBV30|NA|TRBJ2-2
TGTGCCTGGAGGCGGGGGGGGACCGGGGAGCTGTTTTTT
CAWRRGGTGELFF